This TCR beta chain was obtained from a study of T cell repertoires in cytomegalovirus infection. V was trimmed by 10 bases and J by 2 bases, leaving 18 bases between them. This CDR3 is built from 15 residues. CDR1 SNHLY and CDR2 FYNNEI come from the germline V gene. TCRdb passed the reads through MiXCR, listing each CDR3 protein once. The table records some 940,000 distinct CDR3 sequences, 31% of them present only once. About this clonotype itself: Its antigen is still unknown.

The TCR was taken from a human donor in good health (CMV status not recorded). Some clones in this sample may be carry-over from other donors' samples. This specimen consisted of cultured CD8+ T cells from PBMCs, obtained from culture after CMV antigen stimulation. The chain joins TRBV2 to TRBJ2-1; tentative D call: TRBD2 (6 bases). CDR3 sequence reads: CATPPPSATYNEQFF. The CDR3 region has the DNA TGTGCCACCCCCCCCCCTAGCGCCACCTACAATGAGCAGTTCTTC.